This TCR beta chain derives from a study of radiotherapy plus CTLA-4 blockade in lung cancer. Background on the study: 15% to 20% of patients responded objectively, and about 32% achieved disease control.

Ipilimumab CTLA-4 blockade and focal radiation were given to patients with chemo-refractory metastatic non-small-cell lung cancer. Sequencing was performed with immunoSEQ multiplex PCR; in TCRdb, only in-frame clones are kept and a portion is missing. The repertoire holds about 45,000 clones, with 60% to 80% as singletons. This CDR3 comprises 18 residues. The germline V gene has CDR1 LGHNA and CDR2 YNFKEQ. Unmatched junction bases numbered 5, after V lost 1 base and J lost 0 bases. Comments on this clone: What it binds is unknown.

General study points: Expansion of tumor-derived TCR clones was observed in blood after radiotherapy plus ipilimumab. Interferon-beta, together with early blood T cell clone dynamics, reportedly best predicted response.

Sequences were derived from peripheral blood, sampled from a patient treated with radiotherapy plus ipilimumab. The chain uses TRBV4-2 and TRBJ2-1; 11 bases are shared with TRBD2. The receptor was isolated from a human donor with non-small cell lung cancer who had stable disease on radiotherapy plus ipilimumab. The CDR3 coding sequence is TGTGCCAGCAGCCAAGGGTCTAGCGGGAGGAGCTCCTACAATGAGCAGTTCTTC. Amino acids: CASSQGSSGRSSYNEQFF.